Sequencing of this T cell receptor beta chain was carried out in a study of blood T cell repertoires in COVID-19. Study-level background: The samples span acute and convalescent COVID-19 from the United States, Italy and Spain. From T cells, B-cell-depleted T cells, or PBMCs came the material, which was cDNA or gDNA.

This CDR3 comprises 15 residues. V dropped 5 bases and J dropped 1; count of bases not matched to a gene: 4. The germline V gene has CDR1 MNHEY and CDR2 SVGAGI. Source study methods: Reference gene primer amplification gave estimated nucleated cell counts. TCRdb's copy holds only in-frame clones and misses some; the assay was immunoSEQ multiplex PCR. V and J calls and clone size are given by that table; D and trimming were obtained from the DNA. There are fewer than 130,000 clones in the sample; approximately 85% occur only once, and about 2% lies in the top ten. The genes are TRBV6-5 and TRBJ1-1; TRBD1 aligns across 10 bases. Sequencing used peripheral blood. The receptor was isolated from a human donor in a cohort sampled during active COVID-19. CDR3 sequence: CASSPRDRGNTEAFF. For the CDR3, the DNA is TGTGCCAGCAGTCCCCGGGACAGGGGGAACACTGAAGCTTTCTTT.